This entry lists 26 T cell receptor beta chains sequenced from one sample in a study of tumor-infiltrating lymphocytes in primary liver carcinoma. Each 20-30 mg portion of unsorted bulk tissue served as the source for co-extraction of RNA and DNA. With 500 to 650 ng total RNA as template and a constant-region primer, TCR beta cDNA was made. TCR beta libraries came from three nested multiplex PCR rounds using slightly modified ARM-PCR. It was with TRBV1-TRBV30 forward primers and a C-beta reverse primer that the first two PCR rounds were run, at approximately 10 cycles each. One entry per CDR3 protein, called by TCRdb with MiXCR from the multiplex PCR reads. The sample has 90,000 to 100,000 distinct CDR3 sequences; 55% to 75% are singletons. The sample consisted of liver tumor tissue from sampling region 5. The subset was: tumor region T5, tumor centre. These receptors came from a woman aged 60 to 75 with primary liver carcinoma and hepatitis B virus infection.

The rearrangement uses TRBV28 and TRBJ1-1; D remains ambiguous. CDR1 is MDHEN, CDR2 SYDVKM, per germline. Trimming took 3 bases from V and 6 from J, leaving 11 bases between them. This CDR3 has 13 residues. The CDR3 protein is CASSLGDKPEAFF. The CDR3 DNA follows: TGTGCCAGCAGTTTGGGTGATAAACCTGAAGCTTTCTTT.

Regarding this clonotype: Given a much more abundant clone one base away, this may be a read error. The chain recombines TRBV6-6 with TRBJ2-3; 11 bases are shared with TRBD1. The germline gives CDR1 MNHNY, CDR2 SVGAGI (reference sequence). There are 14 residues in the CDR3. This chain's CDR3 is CVSSYGTGGDTQYF. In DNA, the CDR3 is TGTGTCAGCAGTTACGGGACAGGGGGAGATACGCAGTATTTT.

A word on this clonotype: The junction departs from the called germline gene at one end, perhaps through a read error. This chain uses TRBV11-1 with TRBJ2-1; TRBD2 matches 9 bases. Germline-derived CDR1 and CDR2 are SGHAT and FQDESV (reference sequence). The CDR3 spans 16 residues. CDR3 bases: TGTGACAGCAGCCCCATAGCGGGAGCGTATTACAATGAGCAGTTCTTC. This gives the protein CDSSPIAGAYYNEQFF.

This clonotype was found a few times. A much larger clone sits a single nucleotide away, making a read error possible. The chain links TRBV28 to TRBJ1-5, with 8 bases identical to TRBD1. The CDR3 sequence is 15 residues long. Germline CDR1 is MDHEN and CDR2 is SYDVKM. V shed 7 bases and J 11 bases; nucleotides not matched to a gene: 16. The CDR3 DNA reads TGTGCCAGCAAGACCGGGACAGGATCGTTGTGGGCCCAGCATTTT. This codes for CASKTGTGSLWAQHF.

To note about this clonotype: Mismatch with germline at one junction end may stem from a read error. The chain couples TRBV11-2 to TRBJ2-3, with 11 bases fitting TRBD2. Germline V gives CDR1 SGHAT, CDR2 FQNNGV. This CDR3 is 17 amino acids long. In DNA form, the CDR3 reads TGTGTCAGCAGCTCCTTCTTAGCGGGAGGGAGCACAGATACGCACTATTTT. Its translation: CVSSSFLAGGSTDTHYF. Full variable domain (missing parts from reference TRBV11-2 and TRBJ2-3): EAGVAQSPRYKIIEKRQSVAFWCNPISGHATLYWYQQILGQGPKLLIQFQNNGVVDDSQLPKDRFSAERLKGVDSTLKIQPAKLEDSAVYLCVSSSFLAGGSTDTHYFGPGTRLTVL.

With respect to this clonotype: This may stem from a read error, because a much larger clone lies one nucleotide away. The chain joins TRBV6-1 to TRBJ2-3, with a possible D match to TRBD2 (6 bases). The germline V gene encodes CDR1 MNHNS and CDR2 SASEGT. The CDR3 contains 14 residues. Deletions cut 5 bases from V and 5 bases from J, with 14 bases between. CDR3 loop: CASSKQGGIDTQYF. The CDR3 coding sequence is TGTGCCAGCAGTAAGCAGGGAGGCATAGATACGCAGTATTTT.

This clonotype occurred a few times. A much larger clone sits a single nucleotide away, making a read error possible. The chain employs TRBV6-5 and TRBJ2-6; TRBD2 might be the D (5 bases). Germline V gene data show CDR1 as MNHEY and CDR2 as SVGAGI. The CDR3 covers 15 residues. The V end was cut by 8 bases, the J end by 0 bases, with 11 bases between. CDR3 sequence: CASCSGLSGANVLTF. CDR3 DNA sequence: TGTGCCAGCTGTTCTGGACTCTCTGGGGCCAACGTCCTGACTTTC.

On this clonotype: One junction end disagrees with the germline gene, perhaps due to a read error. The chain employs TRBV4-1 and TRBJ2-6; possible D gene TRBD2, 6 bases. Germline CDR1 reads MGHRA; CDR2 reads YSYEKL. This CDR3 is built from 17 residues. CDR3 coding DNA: TGCGCCAGTAGCCAAGATCGTAGAGGGACTGGGGACAACGTCCTGACTTTC. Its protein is CASSQDRRGTGDNVLTF.

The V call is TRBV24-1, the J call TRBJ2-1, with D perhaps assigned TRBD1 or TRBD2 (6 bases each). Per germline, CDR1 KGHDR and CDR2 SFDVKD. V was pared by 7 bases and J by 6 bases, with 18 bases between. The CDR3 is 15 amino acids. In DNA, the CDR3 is TGTGCCACCAGGGAAGAGGGGGGACCGGGCAATGAGCAGTTCTTC. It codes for CATREEGGPGNEQFF.

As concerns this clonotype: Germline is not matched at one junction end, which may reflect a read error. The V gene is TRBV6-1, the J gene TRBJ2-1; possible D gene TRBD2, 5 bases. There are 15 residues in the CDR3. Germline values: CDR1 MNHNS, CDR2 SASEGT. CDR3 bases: TGTGCCAGCGGACCAGAGGCAGGTGACTACAATGAACAGTTCTTC. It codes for CASGPEAGDYNEQFF.

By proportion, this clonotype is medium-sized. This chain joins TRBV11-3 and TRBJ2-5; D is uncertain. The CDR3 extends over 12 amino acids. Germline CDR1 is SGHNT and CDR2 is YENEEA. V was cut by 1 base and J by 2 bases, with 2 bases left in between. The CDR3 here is CASSLVQETQYF. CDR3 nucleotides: TGTGCCAGCAGCTTAGTACAAGAGACCCAGTACTTC. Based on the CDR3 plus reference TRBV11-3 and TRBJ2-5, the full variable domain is EAGVVQSPRYKIIEKKQPVAFWCNPISGHNTLYWYLQNLGQGPELLIRYENEEAVDDSQLPKDRFSAERLKGVDSTLKIQPAELGDSAVYLCASSLVQETQYFGPGTRLLVL.

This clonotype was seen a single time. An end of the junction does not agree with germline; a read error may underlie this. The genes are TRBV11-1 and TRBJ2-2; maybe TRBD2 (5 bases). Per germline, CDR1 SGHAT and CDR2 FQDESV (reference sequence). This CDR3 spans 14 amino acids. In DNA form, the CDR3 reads TGTACCAGCAGCCTCCGACAAGGACCCGGGGAGCTGTTATTT. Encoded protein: CTSSLRQGPGELLF.

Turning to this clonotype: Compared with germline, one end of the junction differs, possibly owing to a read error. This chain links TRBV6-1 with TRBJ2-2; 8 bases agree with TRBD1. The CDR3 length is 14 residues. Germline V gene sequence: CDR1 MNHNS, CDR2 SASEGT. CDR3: CDSSTGGSSGDLFF. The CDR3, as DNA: TGTGACAGCAGTACAGGGGGTAGCTCCGGGGACCTGTTTTTT.

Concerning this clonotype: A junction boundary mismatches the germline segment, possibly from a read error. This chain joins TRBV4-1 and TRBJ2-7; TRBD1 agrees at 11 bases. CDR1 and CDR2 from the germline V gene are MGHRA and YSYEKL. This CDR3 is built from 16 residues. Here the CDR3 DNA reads TGCGCCAGCGGCCAATCTATTGGACAGGGGGCGCGGGAGCAATACTTC. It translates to CASGQSIGQGAREQYF.

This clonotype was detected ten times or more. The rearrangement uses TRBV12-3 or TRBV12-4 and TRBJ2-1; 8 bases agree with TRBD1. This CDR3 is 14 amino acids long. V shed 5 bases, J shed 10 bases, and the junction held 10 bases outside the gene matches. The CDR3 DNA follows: TGTGCCAGCAGTGACAGGGGCCGTCACGGGGAGCAGTTCTTC. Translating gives CASSDRGRHGEQFF.

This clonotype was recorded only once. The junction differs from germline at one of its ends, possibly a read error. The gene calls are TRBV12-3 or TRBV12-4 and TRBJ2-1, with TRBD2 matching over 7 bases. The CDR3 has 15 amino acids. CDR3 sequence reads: CASSLRCGRYNEPFF. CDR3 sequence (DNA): TGTGCCAGCAGTTTAAGGTGCGGGAGATACAATGAGCCGTTCTTC.

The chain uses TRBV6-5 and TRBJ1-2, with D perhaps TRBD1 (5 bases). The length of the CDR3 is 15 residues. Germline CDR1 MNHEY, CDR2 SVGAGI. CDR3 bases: TGTATCAGCAGCCAAGTAACTGGGGCAGCAGGAGGCTACACCTTC. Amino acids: CISSQVTGAAGGYTF.

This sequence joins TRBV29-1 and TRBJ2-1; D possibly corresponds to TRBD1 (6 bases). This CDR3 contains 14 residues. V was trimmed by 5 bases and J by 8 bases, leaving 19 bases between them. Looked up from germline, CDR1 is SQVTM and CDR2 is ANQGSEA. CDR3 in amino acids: CSVTQSQGKHEQFF. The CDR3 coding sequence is TGCAGCGTTACCCAATCACAGGGAAAACATGAGCAGTTCTTC.

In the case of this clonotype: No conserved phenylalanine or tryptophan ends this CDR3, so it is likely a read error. The CDR3 DNA reads TGTACCAGTAGCTCGACAGGGACCACTCGAGCAACTAATGAAAAACTGTTTCTT. Its translation: CTSSSTGTTRATNEKLFL. V and J are TRBV11-2 and TRBJ1-4; 7 bases align to TRBD1. From germline, CDR1 is SGHAT and CDR2 FQNNGV. The CDR3 runs to 18 residues.

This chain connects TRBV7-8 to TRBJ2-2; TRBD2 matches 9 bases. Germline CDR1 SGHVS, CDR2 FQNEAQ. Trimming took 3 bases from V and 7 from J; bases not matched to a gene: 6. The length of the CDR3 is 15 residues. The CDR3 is CASSFSGRVVGELFF. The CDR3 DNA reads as TGTGCCAGCAGCTTTAGCGGGAGAGTGGTCGGGGAGCTGTTTTTT.

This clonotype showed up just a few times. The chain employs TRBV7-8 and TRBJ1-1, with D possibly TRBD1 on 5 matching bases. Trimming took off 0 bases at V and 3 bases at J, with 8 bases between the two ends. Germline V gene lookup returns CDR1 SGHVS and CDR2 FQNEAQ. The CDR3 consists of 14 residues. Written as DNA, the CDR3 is TGTGCCAGCAGCTTAGCCCCAGGGTACACTGAAGCTTTCTTT. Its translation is CASSLAPGYTEAFF.

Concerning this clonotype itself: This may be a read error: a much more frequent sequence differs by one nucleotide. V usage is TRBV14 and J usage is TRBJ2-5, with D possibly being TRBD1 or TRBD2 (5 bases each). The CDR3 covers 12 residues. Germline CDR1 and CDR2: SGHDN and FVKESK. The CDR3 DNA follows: TGTGCCAGCAGCCCAGACTTGGGGACCCAGCACTTC. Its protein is CASSPDLGTQHF.

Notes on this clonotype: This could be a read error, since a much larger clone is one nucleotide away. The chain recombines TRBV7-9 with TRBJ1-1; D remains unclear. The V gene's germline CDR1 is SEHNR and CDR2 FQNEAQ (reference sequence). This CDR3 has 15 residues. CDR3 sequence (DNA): TGTGCCTGCAGCTTAGGAGGCAGTCCGAACACTGAAGCTTTCTTT. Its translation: CACSLGGSPNTEAFF.

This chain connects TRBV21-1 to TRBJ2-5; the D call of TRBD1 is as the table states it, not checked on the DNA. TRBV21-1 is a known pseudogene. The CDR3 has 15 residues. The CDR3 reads CASSKEGTEPETQCF. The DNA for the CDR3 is TGTGCCAGCAGCAAAGAGGGGACGGAACCAGAGACCCAGTGCTTC.

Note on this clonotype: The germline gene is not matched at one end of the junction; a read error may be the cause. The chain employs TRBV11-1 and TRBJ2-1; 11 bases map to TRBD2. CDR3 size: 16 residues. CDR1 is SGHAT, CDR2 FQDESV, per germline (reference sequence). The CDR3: CVSSLEASGRYNAQFF. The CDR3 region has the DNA TGTGTCAGCAGCTTAGAGGCTAGCGGGAGGTACAATGCGCAGTTCTTC.

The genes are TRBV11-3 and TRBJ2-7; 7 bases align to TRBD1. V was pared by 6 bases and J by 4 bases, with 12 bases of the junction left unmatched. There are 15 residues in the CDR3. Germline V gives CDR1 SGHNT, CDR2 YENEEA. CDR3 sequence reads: CASSPGTEGNYEQYF. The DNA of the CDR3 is TGTGCCAGCAGTCCCGGGACAGAGGGCAATTACGAGCAGTACTTC.